This T cell receptor beta chain emerged from a study of blood T cell repertoires in COVID-19. Looking at the study overall: The cDNA or gDNA used as material had been derived from T cells, B-cell-depleted T cells, or PBMCs.

This CDR3 is built from 15 residues. The V end lost 4 bases, the J end lost 0 bases, and 11 bases lay between the germline ends. From germline, CDR1 is MNHEY and CDR2 SVGEGT. Libraries were prepared by immunoSEQ multiplex PCR; TCRdb keeps only in-frame clonotypes and omits some of them. The data show approximately 200,000 clones, with around 84% seen just once and 18% held by the top ten. Sequenced sample: PBMCs or T cells enriched from blood (not recorded which). The sequence was collected from a man aged 35 to 55 who had recovered from COVID-19. The chain has TRBV6-2 or TRBV6-3 and TRBJ2-3; the D gene is possibly TRBD2 (6 bases). The CDR3 bases are TGTGCCAGCAGTTTGGGGGGAACTAGCACAGATACGCAGTATTTT. Amino acid sequence: CASSLGGTSTDTQYF.